The clone carrying this T cell receptor beta chain was counted a few times. Next came a second PCR, run for about 7 to 12 cycles, which used a sample-barcoded 5' primer along with a J-beta primer mix. TCRdb passed the 5' RACE reads through MiXCR, listing each CDR3 protein once. The sample holds hundreds of thousands of distinct CDR3 sequences, around three fifths seen once. The V end was cut by 3 bases, the J end by 5 bases, with 2 bases between. This CDR3 comprises 11 residues. This entry comes from a study of blood T cells in healthy people across ages. The chain couples TRBV12-3 or TRBV12-4 to TRBJ2-4, with no clear D. Sequenced: blood. The source is a middle-aged man in good health. The CDR3 here is CASSFENIQYF. DNA for the CDR3: TGTGCCAGCAGTTTCGAAAACATTCAGTACTTC.